These 28 T cell receptor beta chains were all obtained from the same sample, sequenced in a study of shared clonotypes between healthy human individuals (dated by TCRdb to the early 2020s). CD8 naive samples were obtained by positive selection for CCR7 among CD45RO-negative cells, yielding a CD45RA+CCR7+ population from which TemRA cells were excluded. Receptor amplification or capture employed the immunoSEQ multiplex PCR assay. What TCRdb holds here is the immuneACCESS table cut down to in-frame rearrangements. Part of the clones is not present; checked against another copy, under half of the missing clones reflect an unresolved V gene, and the others are unexplained. Counted in this sample were approximately 600,000 clones; about 95% of them appeared once. 0.095% to 0.14% of the sample goes to the ten largest clones. The sequenced material came from naive CD8+ T cells sorted from blood. The sample's cell subset or site label, in plain terms: CD45RA+CCR7+. The origin of the receptors is a woman aged 25 to 39 in good health.

V is TRBV27 and J is TRBJ1-2; D call uncertain. The germline V gene has CDR1 MNHEY and CDR2 SMNVEV (reference sequence). The V gene lost 4 bases and the J gene lost 4 bases, with 7 bases spanning the gap. CDR3 size: 12 residues. This CDR3 reads CASSSGVYGYTF. CDR3 in DNA: TGTGCCAGCAGTTCCGGAGTCTATGGCTACACCTTC.

V gene TRBV25-1 combines with J gene TRBJ2-1; 7 bases align to TRBD2. Per germline, CDR1 MGHDK and CDR2 SYGVNS. The CDR3 loop spans 14 amino acids. The V gene end was trimmed by 10 bases and the J gene end by 2 bases; junction bases not matched to a gene: 8. CDR3 bases: TGTGCCACCAACGCGCGGGAGACCTACAATGAGCAGTTCTTC. It yields the protein CATNARETYNEQFF.

Regarding this clone: The sample contains more than one DNA sequence encoding this CDR3. The rearrangement uses TRBV27 and TRBJ2-7; 9 nucleotides line up with TRBD1. Germline loops: CDR1 MNHEY, CDR2 SMNVEV (reference sequence). The CDR3 spans 14 residues. J was trimmed by 1 base and V by 6 bases; bases with no gene match: 4. The DNA for the CDR3 is TGTGCCAGCAGAACCGGACAGGGGTCCTACGAGCAGTACTTC. Translated: CASRTGQGSYEQYF.

The chain couples TRBV27 to TRBJ2-5; D gene ambiguous. Deletions cut 6 bases from V and 5 bases from J, with 13 bases between. This CDR3 spans 13 amino acids. Germline V gene lookup returns CDR1 MNHEY and CDR2 SMNVEV (reference sequence). The CDR3 DNA reads TGTGCCAGCAGGGAGAGAGGTCTGGAGACCCAGTACTTC. As protein: CASRERGLETQYF.

As for this clone: Other nucleotide sequences in the sample specify the same CDR3. The chain combines TRBV27 with TRBJ2-7; the D gene is possibly TRBD1 (6 bases). V was trimmed by 0 bases and J by 0 bases, leaving 12 bases between them. Germline V gene sequence: CDR1 MNHEY, CDR2 SMNVEV (reference sequence). The CDR3 is 16 residues long. CDR3 region: CASSLSPGASSYEQYF. Here the CDR3 DNA reads TGTGCCAGCAGTTTATCACCAGGGGCTAGCTCCTACGAGCAGTACTTC.

This chain links TRBV11-2 with TRBJ2-1; 8 positions match TRBD2. V lost 1 base to trimming and J lost 5 bases; unmatched junction nucleotides: 13. Germline assignment: CDR1 SGHAT and CDR2 FQNNGV. The CDR3 has 18 amino acids. The DNA for the CDR3 is TGTGCCAGCAGCTTAGTACTAGCGGCCCCCGAAGGCCACAATGAGCAGTTCTTC. Translated, it gives CASSLVLAAPEGHNEQFF.

This chain uses TRBV7-9 with TRBJ2-7; TRBD2 matches at 14 bases. V lost 11 bases, J lost 6 bases, and 6 bases stayed unmatched. CDR3 size: 13 residues. CDR1 and CDR2 from the germline V gene are SEHNR and FQNEAQ (reference sequence). The CDR3 nucleotides are TGTGCCGGGGGGACTAGCGGGAGTGGCGAGCAGTACTTC. Its protein is CAGGTSGSGEQYF.

CDR3 protein: CASTSRGPLTYEQYF. In DNA form, the CDR3 reads TGTGCCAGCACCTCTAGGGGCCCATTAACCTACGAGCAGTACTTC. The chain carries TRBV27 and TRBJ2-7; the D gene is possibly TRBD1 (5 bases). The V end lost 7 bases, the J end lost 2 bases, and 18 bases lay between the germline ends. The CDR3 totals 15 residues. CDR1 and CDR2 (germline): MNHEY, SMNVEV (reference sequence).

This chain links TRBV15 with TRBJ1-4; D is perhaps TRBD1 (5 bases). Trimming took off 3 bases at V and 6 bases at J, with 11 bases between the two ends. CDR1 is LNHNV, CDR2 YYDKDF, per germline (reference sequence). The CDR3 has 14 residues. CDR3: CATSSGGEHEKLFF. The CDR3, as DNA: TGTGCCACCAGCAGTGGGGGGGAACATGAAAAACTGTTTTTT.

This chain links TRBV27 with TRBJ2-7, with a tentative D call TRBD2 (5 bases). Trimming removed 2 bases from V and 3 bases from J, with 14 bases in between. Germline CDR1 and CDR2: MNHEY and SMNVEV (reference sequence). The CDR3 has 15 residues. CDR3 sequence reads: CASSLGLADYYEQYF. CDR3 in DNA: TGTGCCAGCAGTTTAGGGCTAGCCGATTACTACGAGCAGTACTTC.

This chain joins TRBV19 and TRBJ2-2; possible D gene TRBD2, 6 bases. Looked up from germline, CDR1 is LNHDA and CDR2 is SQIVND (reference sequence). The CDR3 loop spans 15 amino acids. The V end lost 4 bases, the J end lost 5 bases, and 14 bases lay between the germline ends. The CDR3: CASSTFSGATGELFF. The DNA of the CDR3 is TGTGCCAGTAGTACCTTTAGCGGAGCTACCGGGGAGCTGTTTTTT. The full variable domain, rest sourced from reference TRBV19 and TRBJ2-2, is DGGITQSPKYLFRKEGQNVTLSCEQNLNHDAMYWYRQDPGQGLRLIYYSQIVNDFQKGDIAEGYSVSREKKESFPLTVTSAQKNPTAFYLCASSTFSGATGELFFGEGSRLTVL.

The rearrangement uses TRBV7-2 and TRBJ2-7; no reliable D call. The CDR3 is made up of 12 amino acids. Germline CDR1 reads SGHTA; CDR2 reads FQGNSA. V was cut by 0 bases and J by 6 bases, with 6 bases left in between. Here the CDR3 reads CASSLAQIEQYF. As DNA, the CDR3 is TGTGCCAGCAGCTTAGCCCAGATCGAGCAGTACTTC. The full variable domain, rest sourced from reference TRBV7-2 and TRBJ2-7, is GAGVSQSPSNKVTEKGKDVELRCDPISGHTALYWYRQSLGQGLEFLIYFQGNSAPDKSGLPSDRFSAERTGGSVSTLTIQRTQQEDSAVYLCASSLAQIEQYFGPGTRLTVT.

The V gene is TRBV19, the J gene TRBJ1-1; TRBD1 matches at 9 bases. Germline assignment: CDR1 LNHDA and CDR2 SQIVND (reference sequence). The J segment lost 5 bases and the V segment lost 10 bases, leaving 17 bases of the junction unmatched. This CDR3 contains 16 residues. The CDR3 nucleotides are TGTGCCACGGACAGGGGAGGGTATGGACTACGGACTGAAGCTTTCTTT. Translating gives CATDRGGYGLRTEAFF.

This clone occurred once. This rearrangement joins TRBV6-5 to TRBJ2-5; TRBD1 agrees at 7 bases. Germline assignment: CDR1 MNHEY and CDR2 SVGAGI. The CDR3 contains 13 residues. Unmatched junction bases numbered 13, after V lost 6 bases and J lost 12 bases. The CDR3 spells CASSQQNTGTEYF. The CDR3 DNA reads TGTGCCAGCAGCCAGCAAAACACCGGGACAGAGTACTTC.

This sequence joins TRBV5-6 and TRBJ1-1; the D is unclear. The V and J ends lost 0 bases and 4 bases respectively, with 10 bases between them. The CDR3 extends over 14 amino acids. Looked up from germline, CDR1 is SGHDT and CDR2 is YYEEEE. CDR3 sequence: CASSLGALVTEAFF. CDR3 bases: TGTGCCAGCAGCTTGGGGGCTCTAGTCACTGAAGCTTTCTTT.

The chain employs TRBV27 and TRBJ2-7; 10 nucleotides line up with TRBD1. J gave up 7 bases and V 4 bases, and 13 bases lay outside the gene matches. The CDR3 extends over 16 amino acids. Germline V gives CDR1 MNHEY, CDR2 SMNVEV (reference sequence). The CDR3 loop is CASSSPAGTGVLEQYF. DNA for the CDR3: TGTGCCAGCAGTTCTCCAGCCGGGACAGGGGTTCTAGAGCAGTACTTC.

This rearrangement joins TRBV5-1 to TRBJ1-1; tentative D call: TRBD1 (5 bases). The CDR3 covers 13 residues. Per germline, CDR1 SGHRS and CDR2 YFSETQ. Trimming removed 4 bases from V and 3 bases from J, with 10 bases in between. CDR3 sequence: CASSPRADTEAFF. The CDR3 region has the DNA TGCGCCAGCAGCCCCAGGGCGGACACTGAAGCTTTCTTT.

The chain couples TRBV13 to TRBJ2-7; D unresolved. Trimming pared 0 bases from V and 6 bases from J, leaving 15 bases between. Germline V gene sequence: CDR1 PRHDT, CDR2 FYEKMQ (reference sequence). The CDR3 contains 15 residues. The CDR3 here is CASSLGRTVFIEQYF. CDR3 coding DNA: TGTGCCAGCAGCTTAGGAAGGACGGTATTCATCGAGCAGTACTTC.

Concerning this clone: Other DNA sequences in this sample translate to the same CDR3. The chain joins TRBV25-1 to TRBJ2-7, with D unresolved. CDR3 length equals 11 residues. Trimming pared 3 bases from V and 3 bases from J, leaving 3 bases between. Germline CDR1 reads MGHDK; CDR2 reads SYGVNS. The CDR3 region is CASSDGYEQYF. Written as DNA, the CDR3 is TGTGCCAGCAGTGATGGCTACGAGCAGTACTTC.

The chain carries TRBV7-9 and TRBJ2-1; 7 bases are a match to TRBD2. CDR1 SEHNR and CDR2 FQNEAQ come from the germline V gene (reference sequence). This CDR3 comprises 16 residues. The ends lost 5 bases at V and 2 bases at J; junction bases unmatched: 9. The CDR3 coding sequence is TGTGCCAGCAGCAAGAGTACGGGAGGAACCTACAATGAGCAGTTCTTC. It is translated as CASSKSTGGTYNEQFF.

CDR3 nucleotides: TGTGCCAGCAGTTACGGGGCGGGAGTATACAATGAGCAGTTCTTC. Protein product: CASSYGAGVYNEQFF. The chain combines TRBV6-6 with TRBJ2-1; 7 nucleotides align to TRBD2. This CDR3 has 15 amino acids. CDR1 MNHNY and CDR2 SVGAGI come from the germline V gene (reference sequence). V gave up 2 bases and J gave up 4 bases; unmatched junction bases: 5.

This clone occurred once. Other DNA sequences of this sample code for an identical CDR3. The chain couples TRBV25-1 to TRBJ1-1; possibly TRBD1 for D (6 bases). The CDR3 spans 12 residues. Trimming left V 7 bases short and J 1 base short, with 7 bases between. Germline loops: CDR1 MGHDK, CDR2 SYGVNS. CDR3 loop: CASKGGNTEAFF. CDR3 bases: TGTGCCAGCAAGGGGGGGAACACTGAAGCTTTCTTT.

DNA for the CDR3: TGCGCCAGCAGCCAGGGGACCCCAACTAATGAAAAACTGTTTTTT. Protein: CASSQGTPTNEKLFF. J is TRBJ1-4 and V is TRBV4-1, with a possible D match to TRBD1 (5 bases). The CDR3 loop spans 15 amino acids. V lost 3 bases, J lost 0 bases, and 8 bases lay in between. Germline-derived CDR1 and CDR2 are MGHRA and YSYEKL.

J is TRBJ2-1 and V is TRBV19; 7 positions agree with TRBD2. Germline V gene lookup returns CDR1 LNHDA and CDR2 SQIVND (reference sequence). CDR3 length: 14 amino acids. After removal of 5 bases from V and 5 bases from J, the junction contained 6 bases not matched to a gene. The CDR3 sequence is CASSPGGINNEQFF. In nucleotides, the CDR3 is TGTGCCAGTAGTCCGGGAGGTATCAACAATGAGCAGTTCTTC.

The chain joins TRBV7-9 to TRBJ2-7, with 9 positions matching TRBD1. CDR3 size: 16 residues. The trim removed 6 bases at V and 7 bases at J, leaving 16 bases unmatched. Germline CDR1 is SEHNR and CDR2 is FQNEAQ (reference sequence). As DNA, the CDR3 is TGTGCCAGCAGTTCACTGTCCGGACAGGGGTCGAGGGAGCAGTACTTC. Amino acids: CASSSLSGQGSREQYF.

The chain uses TRBV4-1 and TRBJ1-5; no reliable D call. V was trimmed by 1 base and J by 6 bases, leaving 10 bases between them. This CDR3 region has 14 residues. Germline V CDR1 and CDR2: MGHRA, YSYEKL. The CDR3 region has the DNA TGCGCCAGCAGCCAAGGGGAACTTACTCAGCCCCAGCATTTT. The encoded protein is CASSQGELTQPQHF.

The chain combines TRBV6-5 with TRBJ2-7; D remains unclear. Germline CDR1 reads MNHEY; CDR2 reads SVGAGI. V was pared by 5 bases and J by 3 bases, with 2 bases between. The CDR3 spans 10 residues. CDR3 bases: TGTGCCAGCAGTGTCTACGAGCAGTACTTC. Encoded protein: CASSVYEQYF.

The gene calls are TRBV2 and TRBJ2-2, with D possibly TRBD1 on 5 matching bases. The CDR3 runs 14 residues. The V end was cut by 4 bases, the J end by 1 base, with 7 bases between. The germline gives CDR1 SNHLY, CDR2 FYNNEI. In nucleotides, the CDR3 is TGTGCCAGCAGTGGACAGTTGAACACCGGGGAGCTGTTTTTT. Translating it yields CASSGQLNTGELFF.